This T cell receptor beta chain comes out of a study of T cells in Graves' hyperthyroidism and ophthalmopathy. The CDR3 is 15 amino acids. Trimming at V came to 4 bases and at J to 5 bases, leaving 9 bases not matched to a gene. The germline V gene encodes CDR1 SGDLS and CDR2 YYNGEE. Diagnostic assessment was based on clinical symptoms, serum thyroxine and TRAb, thyroid ultrasound and orbital computed tomography. The authors took PBMCs from over 8.5 ml fresh peripheral blood. Researchers took RNA transcripts and amplified the TCR beta CDR3 regions from them. Researchers ran a first-round RT-PCR on the TCR CDR3 using the HTBI primer set. TCRdb re-called the multiplex PCR reads through MiXCR, storing one row per CDR3 protein. The table has hundreds of thousands of distinct CDR3 sequences, about a sixth seen once.

V is TRBV9 and J is TRBJ2-7, with TRBD1 matching over 10 bases. This TCR was sampled from a woman in her thirties or forties with Graves' ophthalmopathy. The source material was blood. The CDR3 loop reads CASSTHRDRGNEQYF. The CDR3 DNA reads TGTGCCAGCAGCACCCACCGGGACAGGGGCAACGAGCAGTACTTC.